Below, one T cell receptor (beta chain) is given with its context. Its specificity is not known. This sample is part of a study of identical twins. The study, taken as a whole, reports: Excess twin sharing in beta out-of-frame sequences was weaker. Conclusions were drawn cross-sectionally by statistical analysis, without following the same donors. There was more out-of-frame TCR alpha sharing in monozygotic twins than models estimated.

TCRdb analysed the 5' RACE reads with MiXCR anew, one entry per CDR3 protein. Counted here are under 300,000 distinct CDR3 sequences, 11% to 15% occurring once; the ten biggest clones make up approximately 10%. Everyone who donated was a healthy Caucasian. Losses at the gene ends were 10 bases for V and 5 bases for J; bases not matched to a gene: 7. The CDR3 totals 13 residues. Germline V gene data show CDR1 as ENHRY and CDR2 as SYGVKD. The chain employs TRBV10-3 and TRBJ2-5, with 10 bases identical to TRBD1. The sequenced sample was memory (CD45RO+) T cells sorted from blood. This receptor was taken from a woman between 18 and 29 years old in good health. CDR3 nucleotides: TGTGCCACCCGGGACAGGGGCGGGGAGACCCAGTACTTC. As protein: CATRDRGGETQYF.